This T cell receptor beta chain is from a study of identical twins (dated by TCRdb to the mid-2010s). With regard to the full study: TCR alpha and beta repertoires from monozygotic twins, unrelated adults of various ages and cord blood were deep-sequenced to test whether fetal clonotypes persist. To rule out contamination, replicate twin experiments were performed at different times with different library preparation protocols. The paper as a whole reports these results and caveats: Invariant T cells such as MAIT and iNKT could partly confound zero-insertion analyses, though diverse VJ usage argued against this for most clonotypes. In monozygotic twins, recombination models systematically underestimated out-of-frame TCR alpha sharing, but the models matched the sharing seen between unrelated individuals. Compared with coincidental sharing between unrelated individuals, an excess of low generation-probability sequences was observed among out-of-frame TCR alpha sequences shared between twins. Conclusions relied on cross-sectional statistical analysis, since the same donors could not be followed over many years. Excess twin sharing in beta out-of-frame sequences was weaker because fewer shared sequences lowered the signal-to-noise ratio. Fewer insertions were carried by abundant cord blood beta clonotypes; a weaker similar trend was observed in young adult naive repertoires, while no such trend was observed in memory repertoires.

This clonotype came up a few times. Its antigen target is currently unknown. It has no much larger one-base neighbor in the sample; base qualities were not kept. Every donor in the study was a healthy Caucasian. Three pairs of female monozygotic twins, all aged roughly 18 to 30 years, made up the twin cohort. Positive isolation kits from Invitrogen were used to isolate the CD4+ and CD8+ T cell populations. From V the trimming removes 6 bases and from J it removes 2 bases, while the gene matches leave 6 bases of the junction unaccounted for. Taken from cysteine to phenylalanine, the CDR3 has 14 residues. Solely the CDR3 DNA is kept, with 42 bases framed from the first base. Taken from the germline V gene (reference sequence), the CDR1 and CDR2 loops are LNHDA and SQIVND. The library was made by 5' RACE. Sequenced using an Illumina HiSeq 2000. Template switching added a universal primer binding site, and the final cDNA carried a unique molecular identifier that allowed TCR cDNA molecules to be counted accurately. Specific primers in the conserved constant-segment region were used to synthesize first-strand cDNA for the TCR alpha and beta chains. To control for contamination, every cDNA library was double barcoded, receiving both a SMART-Mk sample barcode and Illumina barcodes. TruSeq adapter sequences along with Illumina sample barcodes were introduced in two successive PCR steps. The TCR alpha and beta cDNA libraries were sequenced on the Illumina HiSeq platform using custom primers. On the study's bioinformatics: MiGEC processed the raw reads to extract unique molecular identifiers, while MiXCR was used to determine the CDR3 positions. For each individual, recombination models were inferred using an EM algorithm with the repgenHMM and IGoR tools. The analysis of shared clonotypes was done with the tcR package in R, with sharing normalized by the product of cloneset sizes. To study raw recombination free of thymic and clonal selection effects, out-of-frame nonproductive sequences were analyzed. In TCRdb, the public reads were trimmed at Q25 with fastp and aligned with MiXCR, with productive beta chains retained. Here each entry gathers all rows of one CDR3 protein and keeps the most common genes and DNA. These V and J calls rely on TCRdb rather than the paper's analysis. This sample comprises approximately 300,000 distinct CDR3 sequences, around 9.7% of them detected only once. Jointly, the top ten make up roughly 7% of the sample.

This sample was also put to use in a study of yellow fever vaccine responses in identical twins. Per that second paper: According to the authors, in identical twins the way T cells responded to vaccination appeared partly convergent and partly personalized. The study precisely tracked vaccine-responding T cell clones in identical twins.

The source is a woman aged 18-35 years in good health. Sequenced: CD8+ T cells sorted from blood. Recombination linked TRBV19 to TRBJ2-7; TRBD1 lines up with 8 middle nucleotides. The DNA sequence reads TGTGCCAGTAGCGAGGGGGACAGGACCTACGAGCAGTACTTC. Protein translation: CASSEGDRTYEQYF.